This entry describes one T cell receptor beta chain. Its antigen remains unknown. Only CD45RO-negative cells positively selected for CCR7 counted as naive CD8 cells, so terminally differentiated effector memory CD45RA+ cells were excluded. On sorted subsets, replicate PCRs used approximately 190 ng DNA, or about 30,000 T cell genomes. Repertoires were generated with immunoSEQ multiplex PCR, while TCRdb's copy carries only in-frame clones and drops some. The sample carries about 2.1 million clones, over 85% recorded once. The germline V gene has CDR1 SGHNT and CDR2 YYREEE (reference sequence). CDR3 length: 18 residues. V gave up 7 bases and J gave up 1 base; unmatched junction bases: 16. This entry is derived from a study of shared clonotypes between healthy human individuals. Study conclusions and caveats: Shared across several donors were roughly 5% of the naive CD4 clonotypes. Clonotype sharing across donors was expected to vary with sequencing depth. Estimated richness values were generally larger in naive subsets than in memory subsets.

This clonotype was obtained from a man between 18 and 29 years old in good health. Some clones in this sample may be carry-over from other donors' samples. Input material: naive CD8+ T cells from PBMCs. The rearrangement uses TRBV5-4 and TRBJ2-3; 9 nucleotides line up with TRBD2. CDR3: CASGTLTGTSSRTDTQYF. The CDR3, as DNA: TGTGCCAGCGGCACACTAACCGGGACTAGCAGTCGCACAGATACGCAGTATTTT.